One sample yielded the 27 T cell receptor beta chains listed below, sequenced in a study of T-cell reconstitution after alpha-beta-depleted transplantation in children. The TCRbeta library incorporated unique molecular identifiers. TCRdb reanalysed the PCR reads using MiXCR and keeps one entry per CDR3 protein. The sample contains a few hundred thousand distinct CDR3 sequences, 9.5% to 13% of which appear only once. The sequencing used PBMCs from the stem cell graft donor, collected from the stem cell graft. These TCRs come from a human donor who donated a stem cell graft to a child with acute myeloid leukemia.

This clonotype was recorded a few times. The chain joins TRBV5-1 to TRBJ2-2; D is possibly TRBD1 or TRBD2 (5 bases each). CDR3 size: 13 residues. Trimming took 3 bases from V and 7 from J, leaving 10 bases between them. Germline CDR1 and CDR2: SGHRS and YFSETQ. As DNA, the CDR3 is TGCGCCAGCAGCTCCGAGAGGGGCGGGGAGCTGTTTTTT. Amino acids: CASSSERGGELFF.

This clonotype has a handful of counts. The V call is TRBV5-1, the J call TRBJ1-2; no clear D. This CDR3 spans 14 amino acids. The germline CDR1 and CDR2 sequences are SGHRS and YFSETQ. V dropped 4 bases and J dropped 3 bases, with 13 bases sitting between them. Written as DNA, the CDR3 is TGCGCCAGCAGCGACGACGGAACCCACTATGGCTACACCTTC. Residues: CASSDDGTHYGYTF.

This clonotype was seen a handful of times. V is TRBV10-3 and J is TRBJ1-5, with D perhaps TRBD1 (6 bases). V was trimmed by 4 bases and J by 4 bases, leaving 11 bases between them. CDR3 length: 14 amino acids. The germline CDR1 and CDR2 sequences are ENHRY and SYGVKD. Here the CDR3 reads CAISVDSSNQPQHF. As DNA, the CDR3 is TGTGCCATCAGTGTGGACAGTTCGAATCAGCCCCAGCATTTT.

The rearrangement joins TRBV27 to TRBJ2-1; 7 nucleotides line up with TRBD1. The CDR3 extends over 16 amino acids. The germline V gene has CDR1 MNHEY and CDR2 SMNVEV (reference sequence). The J segment lost 4 bases and the V segment lost 2 bases, leaving 8 bases of the junction unmatched. The CDR3 spells CASSLATGTSYNEQFF. The DNA of the CDR3 is TGTGCCAGCAGTTTAGCGACAGGGACCTCTTACAATGAGCAGTTCTTC.

This clonotype was found many times. The CDR3, as DNA: TGCGCCAGCAGCTTGAATGGGGGGGAGTTCACTGAAGCTTTCTTT. Translating it yields CASSLNGGEFTEAFF. V and J are TRBV5-1 and TRBJ1-1; possibly TRBD1 for D (5 bases). The V end was cut by 1 base, the J end by 4 bases, with 14 bases between. The CDR3 sequence is 15 residues long. Germline assignment: CDR1 SGHRS and CDR2 YFSETQ.

This chain joins TRBV12-3 or TRBV12-4 and TRBJ1-1; D is undetermined. Trimming took off 1 base at V and 6 bases at J, with 6 bases between the two ends. CDR3 size: 12 residues. The chain's CDR3 is CASSLVLAEAFF. The CDR3 DNA is TGTGCCAGCAGTTTAGTATTGGCTGAAGCTTTCTTT.

This clonotype appeared a single time. This may be a read error, as it is one base from a much larger clone. CDR3 nucleotide sequence: TGTGCCAGCAGCTTAGAGGGAAGCTCTGGGGCCAACGGCCTGACTTTC. This gives the protein CASSLEGSSGANGLTF. The V and J genes are TRBV7-6 and TRBJ2-6; tentatively, D is TRBD1 (5 bases). Germline lookup yields CDR1 SGHVS and CDR2 FNYEAQ. The length of the CDR3 is 16 residues.

This clonotype was observed a handful of times. V and J are TRBV27 and TRBJ2-3; maybe TRBD1 (5 bases). Germline CDR1 and CDR2: MNHEY and SMNVEV (reference sequence). This CDR3 is built from 16 residues. Trimming took off 5 bases at V and 2 bases at J, with 17 bases between the two ends. The CDR3 sequence: CASSAGWGSSTDTQYF. DNA of the CDR3: TGTGCCAGCAGTGCCGGCTGGGGCAGCTCCACAGATACGCAGTATTTT.

In its sample, this clonotype was seen a few times. This chain joins TRBV18 and TRBJ2-3; 10 bases are a match to TRBD2. The V gene's germline CDR1 is KGHSH and CDR2 LQKENI. The V and J ends lost 4 bases and 3 bases, in that order; junction bases with no gene match: 7. The CDR3 contains 16 residues. The DNA for the CDR3 is TGTGCCAGCTCACTTCAAGCGGGGGGGCCGACAGATACGCAGTATTTT. Translating it yields CASSLQAGGPTDTQYF.

This clonotype was recorded many times. The rearrangement joins TRBV7-2 to TRBJ2-5; D unclear. The CDR3 contains 13 residues. Between the trimmed V and J ends, which lost 3 bases and 1 base, there was a span of 6 bases. CDR1 is SGHTA, CDR2 FQGNSA, per germline. CDR3 in amino acids: CASSLQLQETQYF. The CDR3 region has the DNA TGTGCCAGCAGCTTGCAGCTCCAAGAGACCCAGTACTTC.

This clonotype is medium-sized. This sequence joins TRBV7-8 and TRBJ1-6; 9 bases agree with TRBD1. The CDR3 has 17 residues. V lost 0 bases and J lost 7; bases outside the gene matches: 7. CDR1 and CDR2 (germline): SGHVS, FQNEAQ. The CDR3 DNA reads TGTGCCAGCAGCTTAGCTTCCGGGACAGGGAACAATTCACCCCTCCACTTT. This sequence encodes CASSLASGTGNNSPLHF.

This clonotype occurred a few times. J is TRBJ1-1 and V is TRBV12-3 or TRBV12-4, with 11 positions matching TRBD1. The CDR3 covers 15 residues. V lost 4 bases to trimming and J lost 5 bases; unmatched junction nucleotides: 6. CDR3 nucleotides: TGTGCCAGCAGTTCCCTCGGGACAGGGGGTACTGAAGCTTTCTTT. It is translated as CASSSLGTGGTEAFF.

This clonotype appeared a few times. The V call is TRBV12-3 or TRBV12-4, the J call TRBJ2-6; 7 nucleotides line up with TRBD2. This CDR3 has 20 residues. The J segment lost 1 base and the V segment lost 7 bases, leaving 19 bases of the junction unmatched. As DNA, the CDR3 is TGTGCCAGCAACGAGCGGGGCGGCGGATTTCCTTTTTCTGGGGCCAACGTCCTGACTTTC. Residues: CASNERGGGFPFSGANVLTF.

This clonotype has ten or more counts. J is TRBJ2-2 and V is TRBV6-1, with TRBD1 identical over 7 bases. Germline-derived CDR1 and CDR2 are MNHNS and SASEGT. Trimming took 10 bases from V and 1 from J; bases not matched to a gene: 9. The CDR3 is made up of 15 amino acids. The CDR3 DNA is TGTGCCAATGGGGAGACAGGGCAGAACACCGGGGAGCTGTTTTTT. Protein: CANGETGQNTGELFF.

V usage is TRBV5-6 and J usage is TRBJ2-2; D call uncertain. Trimming removed 1 base at V and 6 bases at J, with 13 bases between. CDR3 length equals 15 residues. CDR1 is SGHDT, CDR2 YYEEEE, per germline. This chain's CDR3 is CASSLYLVQPGELFF. The CDR3 nucleotides are TGTGCCAGCAGCTTGTACCTAGTTCAGCCCGGGGAGCTGTTTTTT.

This clonotype turned up a few times. The rearrangement joins TRBV7-9 to TRBJ1-1, with 9 nucleotides matching TRBD1. J gave up 8 bases and V 3 bases, and 7 bases lay outside the gene matches. The CDR3 has 14 residues. In germline, CDR1 is SEHNR, CDR2 FQNEAQ (reference sequence). For the CDR3, the DNA is TGTGCCAGCAGCTTTGGCGACAGGGGGAGGGAAGCTTTCTTT. The encoded protein is CASSFGDRGREAFF.

This clonotype has ten or more counts. This chain uses TRBV7-6 with TRBJ2-5; a possible D gene is TRBD1 (6 bases). This CDR3 spans 13 amino acids. Germline V gene sequence: CDR1 SGHVS, CDR2 FNYEAQ. Trimming removed 6 bases at V and 7 bases at J, with 15 bases between. The CDR3 DNA follows: TGTGCCAGCAGTTGGACAGAAGAGACGACCCAGTACTTC. Its translation: CASSWTEETTQYF.

This clonotype was counted a few times. The chain has TRBV6-5 and TRBJ2-7; a possible D gene is TRBD2 (6 bases). V lost 2 bases to trimming and J lost 3 bases, with 14 bases between them. From germline, CDR1 is MNHEY and CDR2 SVGAGI. CDR3 size: 15 residues. CDR3 coding DNA: TGTGCCAGCAGTTACACGGGACTGGGAGTCTACGAGCAGTACTTC. Amino acid sequence: CASSYTGLGVYEQYF.

This clonotype was detected a few times. The CDR3 loop reads CASSFSSIAGKNTEAFF. The CDR3 DNA follows: TGTGCCAGCAGTTTTTCTAGTATTGCCGGAAAGAACACTGAAGCTTTCTTT. This chain uses TRBV27 with TRBJ1-1, with D unclear. V lost 3 bases and J lost 1, with 18 bases in between. The CDR3 spans 17 residues. Per germline, CDR1 MNHEY and CDR2 SMNVEV (reference sequence).

A note on this clonotype: Because it lacks the conserved phenylalanine or tryptophan at the end, this CDR3 is likely a read error. J is TRBJ2-1 and V is TRBV5-1, with a possible D match to TRBD2 (7 bases). The CDR3 extends over 13 amino acids. Germline CDR1 SGHRS, CDR2 YFSETQ. Trimming pared 7 bases from V and 3 bases from J, leaving 11 bases between. CDR3 coding DNA: TGCGCCAGCGGGGGGGGCAACTACAATGAGCAGTTCTCC. Translating it yields CASGGGNYNEQFS.

The chain couples TRBV18 to TRBJ2-7; perhaps D is TRBD1 or TRBD2 (5 bases each). Trimming took 2 bases from V and 5 from J, leaving 16 bases between them. CDR1 is KGHSH and CDR2 is LQKENI in the germline V gene. The CDR3 is 15 amino acids. CDR3 coding DNA: TGTGCCAGCTCACCATTCCCAGCCGGGACGGACGAGCAGTACGTC. Translated, it gives CASSPFPAGTDEQYV.

This clonotype was detected many times. The V call is TRBV4-2, the J call TRBJ1-1; D remains unclear. Germline CDR1 is LGHNA and CDR2 is YNFKEQ. V lost 0 bases and J 6 bases, leaving 8 bases between the germline ends. This CDR3 spans 13 amino acids. The CDR3 coding sequence is TGTGCCAGCAGCCAAGATCAGTACGCTGAAGCTTTCTTT. This sequence encodes CASSQDQYAEAFF.

V usage is TRBV18 and J usage is TRBJ2-7; 9 nucleotides agree with TRBD1. The trim removed 5 bases at V and 0 bases at J, leaving 5 bases unmatched. The CDR3 consists of 15 residues. CDR1 is KGHSH, CDR2 LQKENI, per germline. The chain's CDR3 is CASSFDRGSSYEQYF. CDR3 bases: TGTGCCAGCTCATTCGACAGGGGGTCCTCCTACGAGCAGTACTTC. Using reference TRBV18 and TRBJ2-7 for the parts outside the CDR3, the full variable domain is NAGVMQNPRHLVRRRGQEARLRCSPMKGHSHVYWYRQLPEEGLKFMVYLQKENIIDESGMPKERFSAEFPKEGPSILRIQQVVRGDSAAYFCASSFDRGSSYEQYFGPGTRLTVT.

This clonotype turned up a few times. The chain employs TRBV30 and TRBJ1-1, with 8 positions matching TRBD1. Germline assignment: CDR1 GTSNPN and CDR2 SVGIG (reference sequence). This CDR3 contains 13 residues. V shed 0 bases, J shed 5 bases, and the junction held 2 bases outside the gene matches. Written as DNA, the CDR3 is TGTGCCTGGAGTGTAAACAGGGGGACTGAAGCTTTCTTT. This codes for CAWSVNRGTEAFF.

V is TRBV20-1 and J is TRBJ1-6, with D unclear. CDR1 is DFQATT and CDR2 is SNEGSKA in the germline V gene (reference sequence). V was trimmed by 0 bases and J by 0 bases, leaving 12 bases between them. There are 17 residues in the CDR3. The CDR3 is CSARDLAASSYNSPLHF. For the CDR3, the DNA is TGCAGTGCTAGAGATCTGGCAGCCAGCTCCTATAATTCACCCCTCCACTTT.

This clonotype turned up a few times. The CDR3: CASSLDLVNNEQFF. CDR3 DNA: TGTGCCAGCAGCTTAGACTTAGTTAACAATGAGCAGTTCTTC. The genes are TRBV5-4 and TRBJ2-1; D remains ambiguous. The CDR3 is made up of 14 amino acids. V was clipped by 2 bases and J by 5 bases, with 11 bases between them. CDR1 is SGHNT, CDR2 YYREEE, per germline (reference sequence).

The chain uses TRBV12-3 or TRBV12-4 and TRBJ2-3, with D perhaps TRBD1 or TRBD2 (6 bases each). The CDR3 is made up of 15 amino acids. V was pared by 5 bases and J by 5 bases, with 17 bases between. The CDR3 loop reads CASSPSVQGGDTQYF. CDR3 sequence (DNA): TGTGCCAGCAGTCCCAGTGTACAGGGAGGAGATACGCAGTATTTT.